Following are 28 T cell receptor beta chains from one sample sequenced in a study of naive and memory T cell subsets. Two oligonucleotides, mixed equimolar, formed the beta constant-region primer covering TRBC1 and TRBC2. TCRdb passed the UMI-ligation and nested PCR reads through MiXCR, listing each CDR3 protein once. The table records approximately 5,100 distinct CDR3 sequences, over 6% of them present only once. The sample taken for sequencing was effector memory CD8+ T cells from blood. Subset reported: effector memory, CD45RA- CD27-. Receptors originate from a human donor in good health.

CDR3 in DNA: TGTGCCAGCAGTTCAGTCCCGTCCGGACCCAATGGCTACACCTTC. Encoded protein: CASSSVPSGPNGYTF. The chain combines TRBV27 with TRBJ1-2, with no clear D. V lost 4 bases and J 6 bases, leaving 18 bases between the germline ends. CDR1 and CDR2 from the germline V gene are MNHEY and SMNVEV (reference sequence). The length of the CDR3 is 15 residues.

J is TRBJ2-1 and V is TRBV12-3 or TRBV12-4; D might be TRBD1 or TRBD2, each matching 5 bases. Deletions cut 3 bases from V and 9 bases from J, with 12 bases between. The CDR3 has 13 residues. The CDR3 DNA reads TGTGCCAGCAGTTTGTGGGACCAAACTGAGCAGTTCTTC. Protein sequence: CASSLWDQTEQFF.

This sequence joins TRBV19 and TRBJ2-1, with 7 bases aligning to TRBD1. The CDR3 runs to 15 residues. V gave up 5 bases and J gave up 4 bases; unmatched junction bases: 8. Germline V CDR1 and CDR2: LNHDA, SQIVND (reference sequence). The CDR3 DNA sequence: TGTGCCAGTAGTTCACCCGGGACAGATTACAATGAGCAGTTCTTC. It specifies CASSSPGTDYNEQFF.

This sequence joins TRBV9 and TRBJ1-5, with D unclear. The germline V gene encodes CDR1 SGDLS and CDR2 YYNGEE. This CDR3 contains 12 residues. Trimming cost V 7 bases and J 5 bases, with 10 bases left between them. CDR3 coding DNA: TGTGCCAGCGGGTTGAACGATCAGCCCCAGCATTTT. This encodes CASGLNDQPQHF.

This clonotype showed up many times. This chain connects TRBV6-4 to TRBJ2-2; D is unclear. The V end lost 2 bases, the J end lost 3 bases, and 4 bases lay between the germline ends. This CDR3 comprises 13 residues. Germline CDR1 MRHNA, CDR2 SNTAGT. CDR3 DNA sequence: TGTGCCAGCAGTGACGGCGACACCGGGGAGCTGTTTTTT. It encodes CASSDGDTGELFF.

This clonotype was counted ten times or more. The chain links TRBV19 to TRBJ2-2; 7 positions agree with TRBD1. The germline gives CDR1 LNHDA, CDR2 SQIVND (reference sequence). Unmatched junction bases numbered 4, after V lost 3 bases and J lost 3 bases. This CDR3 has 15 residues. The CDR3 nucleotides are TGTGCCAGTAGTATGGCCGACAGGGACACCGGGGAGCTGTTTTTT. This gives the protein CASSMADRDTGELFF.

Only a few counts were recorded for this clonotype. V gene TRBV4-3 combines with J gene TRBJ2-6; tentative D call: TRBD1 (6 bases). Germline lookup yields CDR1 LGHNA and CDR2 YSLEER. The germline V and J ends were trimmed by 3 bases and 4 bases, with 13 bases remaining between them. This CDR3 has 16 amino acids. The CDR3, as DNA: TGCGCCAGCAGCCAGGAACAGGGATCCGGGGCCAACGTCCTGACTTTC. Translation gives CASSQEQGSGANVLTF.

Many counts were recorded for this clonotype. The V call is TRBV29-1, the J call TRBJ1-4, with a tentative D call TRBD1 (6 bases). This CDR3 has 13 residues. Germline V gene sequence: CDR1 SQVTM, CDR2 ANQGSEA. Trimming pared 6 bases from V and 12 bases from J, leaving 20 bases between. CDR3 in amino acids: CSVMALTGKELFF. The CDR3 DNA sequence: TGCAGCGTCATGGCCCTCACAGGGAAGGAACTGTTTTTT.

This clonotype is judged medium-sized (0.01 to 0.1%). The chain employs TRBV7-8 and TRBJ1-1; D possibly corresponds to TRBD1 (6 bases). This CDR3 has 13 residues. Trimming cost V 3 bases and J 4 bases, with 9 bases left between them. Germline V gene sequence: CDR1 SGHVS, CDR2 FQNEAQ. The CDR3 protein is CASSFGQSTEAFF. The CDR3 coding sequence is TGTGCCAGCAGCTTTGGACAGAGCACTGAAGCTTTCTTT.

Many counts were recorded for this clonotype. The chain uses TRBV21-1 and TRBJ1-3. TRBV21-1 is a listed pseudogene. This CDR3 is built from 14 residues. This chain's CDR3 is CATRRPGSGNTIYF. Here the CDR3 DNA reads TGTGCCACCCGACGGCCGGGCTCTGGAAACACCATATATTTT.

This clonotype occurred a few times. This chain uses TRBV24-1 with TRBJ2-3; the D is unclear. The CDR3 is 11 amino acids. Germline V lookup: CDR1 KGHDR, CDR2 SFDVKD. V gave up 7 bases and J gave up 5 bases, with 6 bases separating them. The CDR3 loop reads CATSPGDTQYF. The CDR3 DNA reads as TGTGCCACCAGCCCCGGAGATACGCAGTATTTT.

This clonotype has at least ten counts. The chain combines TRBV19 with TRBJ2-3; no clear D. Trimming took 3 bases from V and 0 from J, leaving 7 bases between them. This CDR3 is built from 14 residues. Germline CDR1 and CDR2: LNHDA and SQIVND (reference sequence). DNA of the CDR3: TGTGCCAGTAGTATGCACGGGAGCACAGATACGCAGTATTTT. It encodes CASSMHGSTDTQYF.

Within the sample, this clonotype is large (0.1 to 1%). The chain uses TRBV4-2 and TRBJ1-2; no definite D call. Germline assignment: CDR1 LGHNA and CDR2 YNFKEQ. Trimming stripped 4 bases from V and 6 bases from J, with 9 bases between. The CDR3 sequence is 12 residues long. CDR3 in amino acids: CASSLRDDGYTF. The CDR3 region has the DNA TGTGCCAGCAGCCTGAGAGATGATGGCTACACCTTC.

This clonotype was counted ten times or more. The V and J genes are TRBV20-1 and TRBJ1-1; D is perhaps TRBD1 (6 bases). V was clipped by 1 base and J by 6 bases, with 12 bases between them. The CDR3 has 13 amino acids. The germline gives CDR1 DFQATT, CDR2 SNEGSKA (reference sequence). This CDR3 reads CSARVLEGAEAFF. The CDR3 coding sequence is TGCAGTGCTAGAGTGCTGGAGGGGGCTGAAGCTTTCTTT.

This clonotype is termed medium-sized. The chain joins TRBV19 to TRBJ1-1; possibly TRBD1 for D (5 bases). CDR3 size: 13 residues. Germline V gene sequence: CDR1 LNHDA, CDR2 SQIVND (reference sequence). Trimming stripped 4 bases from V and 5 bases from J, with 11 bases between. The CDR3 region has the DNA TGTGCCAGTAGTAAGAGACAGAAGACTGAAGCTTTCTTT. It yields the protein CASSKRQKTEAFF. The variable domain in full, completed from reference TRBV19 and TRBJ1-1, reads DGGITQSPKYLFRKEGQNVTLSCEQNLNHDAMYWYRQDPGQGLRLIYYSQIVNDFQKGDIAEGYSVSREKKESFPLTVTSAQKNPTAFYLCASSKRQKTEAFFGQGTRLTVV.

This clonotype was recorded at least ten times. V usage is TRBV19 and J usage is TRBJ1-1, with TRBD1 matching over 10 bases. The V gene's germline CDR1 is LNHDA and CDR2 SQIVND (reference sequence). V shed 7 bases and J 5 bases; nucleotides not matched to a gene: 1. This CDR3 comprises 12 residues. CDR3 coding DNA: TGTGCCAGTAAGGGACAGGGGACTGAAGCTTTCTTT. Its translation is CASKGQGTEAFF. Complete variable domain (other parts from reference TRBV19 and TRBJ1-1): DGGITQSPKYLFRKEGQNVTLSCEQNLNHDAMYWYRQDPGQGLRLIYYSQIVNDFQKGDIAEGYSVSREKKESFPLTVTSAQKNPTAFYLCASKGQGTEAFFGQGTRLTVV.

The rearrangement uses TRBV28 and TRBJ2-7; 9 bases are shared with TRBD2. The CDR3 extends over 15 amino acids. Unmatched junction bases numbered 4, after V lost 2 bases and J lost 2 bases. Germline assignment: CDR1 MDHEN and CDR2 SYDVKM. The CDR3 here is CASSLLAGYTYEQYF. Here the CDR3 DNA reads TGTGCCAGCAGTTTACTAGCGGGGTATACCTACGAGCAGTACTTC.

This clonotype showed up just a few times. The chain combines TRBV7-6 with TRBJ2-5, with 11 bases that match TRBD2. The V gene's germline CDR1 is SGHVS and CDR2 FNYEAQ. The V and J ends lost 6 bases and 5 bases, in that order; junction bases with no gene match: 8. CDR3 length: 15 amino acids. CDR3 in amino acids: CASSPIAGGMETQYF. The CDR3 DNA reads TGTGCCAGCAGTCCTATAGCGGGGGGGATGGAGACCCAGTACTTC.

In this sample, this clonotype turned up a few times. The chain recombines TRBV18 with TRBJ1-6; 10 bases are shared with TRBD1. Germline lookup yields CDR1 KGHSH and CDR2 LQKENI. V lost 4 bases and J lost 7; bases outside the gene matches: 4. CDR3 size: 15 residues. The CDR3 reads CASSLRQGANSPLHF. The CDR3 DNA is TGTGCCAGCTCACTCCGACAGGGGGCGAATTCACCCCTCCACTTT. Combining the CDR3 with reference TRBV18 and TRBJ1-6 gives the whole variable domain NAGVMQNPRHLVRRRGQEARLRCSPMKGHSHVYWYRQLPEEGLKFMVYLQKENIIDESGMPKERFSAEFPKEGPSILRIQQVVRGDSAAYFCASSLRQGANSPLHFGNGTRLTVT.

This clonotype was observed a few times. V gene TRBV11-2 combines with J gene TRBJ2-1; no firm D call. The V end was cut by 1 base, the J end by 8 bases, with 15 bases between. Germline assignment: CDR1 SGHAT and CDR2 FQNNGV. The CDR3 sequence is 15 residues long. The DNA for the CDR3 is TGTGCCAGCAGCTTAGGTCCCGGCCGGGCCCATGAGCAGTTCTTC. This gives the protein CASSLGPGRAHEQFF.

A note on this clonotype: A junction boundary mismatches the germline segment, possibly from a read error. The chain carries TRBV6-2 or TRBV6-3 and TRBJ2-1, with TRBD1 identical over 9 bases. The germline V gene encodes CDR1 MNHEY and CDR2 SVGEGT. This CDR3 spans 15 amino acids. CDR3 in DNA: TGTGCCAGCAGCCAAACCGGGACAGGGACGTGGGGGGACGTCTTC. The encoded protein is CASSQTGTGTWGDVF.

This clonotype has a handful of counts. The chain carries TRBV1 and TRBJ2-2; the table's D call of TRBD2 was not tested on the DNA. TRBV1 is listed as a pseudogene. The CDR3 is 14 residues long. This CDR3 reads CTSSQGLAGGELFF. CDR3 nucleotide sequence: TGCACCAGCAGCCAAGGACTAGCGGGGGGGGAGCTGTTTTTT.

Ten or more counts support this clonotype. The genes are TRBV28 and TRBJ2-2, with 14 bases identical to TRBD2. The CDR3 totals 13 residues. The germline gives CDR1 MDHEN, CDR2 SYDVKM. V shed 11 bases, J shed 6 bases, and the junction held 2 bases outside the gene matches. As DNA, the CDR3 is TGTGCCGGGGGACTAGCGGGAGCCGGGGAGCTGTTTTTT. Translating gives CAGGLAGAGELFF.

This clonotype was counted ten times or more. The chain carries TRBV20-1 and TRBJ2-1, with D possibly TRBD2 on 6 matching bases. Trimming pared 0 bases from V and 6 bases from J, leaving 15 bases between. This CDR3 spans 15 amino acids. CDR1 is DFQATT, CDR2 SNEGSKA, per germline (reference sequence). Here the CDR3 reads CSARDPKGTSNEQFF. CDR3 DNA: TGCAGTGCTAGAGATCCCAAGGGGACTTCCAATGAGCAGTTCTTC.

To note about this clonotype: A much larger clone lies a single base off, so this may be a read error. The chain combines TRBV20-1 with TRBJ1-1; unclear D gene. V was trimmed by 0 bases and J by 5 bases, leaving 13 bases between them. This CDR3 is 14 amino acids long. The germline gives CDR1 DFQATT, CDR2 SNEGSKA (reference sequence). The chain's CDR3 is CSARDDGSDTEAFF. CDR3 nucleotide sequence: TGCAGTGCTAGAGACGATGGGTCGGATACTGAAGCTTTCTTT.

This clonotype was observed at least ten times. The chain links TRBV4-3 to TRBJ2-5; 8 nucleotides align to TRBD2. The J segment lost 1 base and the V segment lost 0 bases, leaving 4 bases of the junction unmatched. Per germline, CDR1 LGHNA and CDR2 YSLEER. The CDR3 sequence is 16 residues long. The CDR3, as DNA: TGCGCCAGCAGCCAAGATCGGGCGGGAGGCCAAGAGACCCAGTACTTC. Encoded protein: CASSQDRAGGQETQYF.

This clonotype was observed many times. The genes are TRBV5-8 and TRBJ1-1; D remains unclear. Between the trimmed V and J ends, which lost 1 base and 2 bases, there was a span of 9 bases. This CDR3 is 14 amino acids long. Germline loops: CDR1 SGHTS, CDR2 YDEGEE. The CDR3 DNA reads TGTGCCAGCAGCTTGATTGCAGAAAACACTGAAGCTTTCTTT. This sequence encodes CASSLIAENTEAFF.

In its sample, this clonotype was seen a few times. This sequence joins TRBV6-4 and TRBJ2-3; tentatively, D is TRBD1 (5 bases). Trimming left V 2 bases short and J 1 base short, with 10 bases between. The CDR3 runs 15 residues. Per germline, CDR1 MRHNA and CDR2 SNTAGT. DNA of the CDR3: TGTGCCAGCAGTGACGGCGTAGGGGGCACAGATACGCAGTATTTT. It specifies CASSDGVGGTDTQYF.